This T cell receptor (beta chain) is from a study of blood T cell repertoires in COVID-19. Overall study: Samples came from the United States, Italy and Spain, spanning acute and convalescent COVID-19.

Participants were aged roughly 18 to 100 years from about 25 US areas. The CDR3 is made up of 13 amino acids. With 2 bases clipped from V and 7 bases from J, the junction kept 4 bases outside the gene matches. Per the germline V gene, CDR1 is SNHLY and CDR2 is FYNNEI. Original processing notes: Amplification of reference gene primers was used by the study to estimate nucleated cell counts. Libraries were prepared by immunoSEQ multiplex PCR; TCRdb keeps only in-frame clonotypes and omits some of them. The V and J calls and clone size were taken over from that table, and D and trimming were inferred from the DNA. This sample yields more than 200,000 clones, of which 75% to 85% are seen a single time; nearly 7.5% belongs to the top ten.

J is TRBJ1-1 and V is TRBV2; TRBD1 matches at 7 bases. The sequencing sample was made of PBMCs or T cells enriched from blood (not recorded which). The source of this sequence is a woman in her 40s with acute COVID-19. Here the CDR3 DNA reads TGTGCCAGCAGTGAAACTCGACAGGGTGAAGCTTTCTTT. It encodes CASSETRQGEAFF.